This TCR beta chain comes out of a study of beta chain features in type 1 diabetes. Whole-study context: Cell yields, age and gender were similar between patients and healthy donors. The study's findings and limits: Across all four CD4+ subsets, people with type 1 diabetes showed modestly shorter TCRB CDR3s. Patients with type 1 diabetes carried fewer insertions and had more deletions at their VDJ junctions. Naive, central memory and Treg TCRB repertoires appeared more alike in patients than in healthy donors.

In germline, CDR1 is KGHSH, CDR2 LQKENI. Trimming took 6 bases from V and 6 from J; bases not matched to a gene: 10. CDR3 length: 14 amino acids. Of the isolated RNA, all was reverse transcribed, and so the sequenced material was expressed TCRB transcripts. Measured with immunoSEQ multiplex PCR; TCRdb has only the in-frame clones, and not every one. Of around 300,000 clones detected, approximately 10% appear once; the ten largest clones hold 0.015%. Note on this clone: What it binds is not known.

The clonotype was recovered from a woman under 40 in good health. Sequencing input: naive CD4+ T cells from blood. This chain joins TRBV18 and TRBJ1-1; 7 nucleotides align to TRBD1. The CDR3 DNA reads TGTGCCAGCTCCAAGGGACAGTCGGGCGCTGAAGCTTTCTTT. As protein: CASSKGQSGAEAFF.